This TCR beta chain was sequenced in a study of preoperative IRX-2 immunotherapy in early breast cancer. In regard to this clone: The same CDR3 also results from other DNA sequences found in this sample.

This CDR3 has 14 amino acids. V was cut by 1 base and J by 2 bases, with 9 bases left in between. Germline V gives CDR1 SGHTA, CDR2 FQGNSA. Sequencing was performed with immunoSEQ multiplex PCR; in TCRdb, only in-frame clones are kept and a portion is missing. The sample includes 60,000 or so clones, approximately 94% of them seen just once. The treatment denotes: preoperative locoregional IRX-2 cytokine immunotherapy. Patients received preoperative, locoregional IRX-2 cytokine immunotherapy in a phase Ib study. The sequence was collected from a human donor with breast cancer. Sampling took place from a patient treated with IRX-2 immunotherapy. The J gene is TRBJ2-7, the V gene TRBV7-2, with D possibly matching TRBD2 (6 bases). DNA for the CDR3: TGTGCCAGCAGCTTAGTGGGGGGAACCTACGAGCAGTACTTC. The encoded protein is CASSLVGGTYEQYF.